This TCR beta chain is from a study of blood T cell repertoires in COVID-19. Across the study: T cells, B-cell-depleted T cells, or PBMCs provided the cDNA or gDNA that served as material.

Authors' data handling: The authors estimated nucleated cell counts from reference gene primer amplification. Sequenced by immunoSEQ multiplex PCR; TCRdb stores in-frame clones only, minus some. V, J and clone size derive from that table, while D and trimming were established from the DNA sequence. The table shows about 150,000 clones, with 80% to 90% occurring only once. Looked up from germline, CDR1 is MGHRA and CDR2 is YSYEKL. This CDR3 has 18 amino acids. The V and J ends lost 0 bases and 6 bases, in that order; junction bases with no gene match: 11. V usage is TRBV4-1 and J usage is TRBJ2-7; TRBD2 matches at 13 bases. This TCR derives from a woman aged 40-49 years with acute or convalescent COVID-19. The material sequenced was peripheral blood. The CDR3 loop is CASSQDSSLAGGPAEQYF. CDR3 sequence (DNA): TGCGCCAGCAGCCAAGATTCATCACTAGCGGGGGGGCCGGCCGAGCAGTACTTC.